This T cell receptor beta chain came from a study of a mutant IDH1 vaccine in newly diagnosed glioma. For the study at large: Vaccination of patients was performed eight times, in weeks 1, 3, 5, 7, 11, 15, 19 and 23. Most patients had radiochemotherapy with temozolomide before enrollment; others had one alone. General study points: Shifts in the top peripheral T cell clonotypes seemed unrelated to pseudoprogression. Evidence of vaccine-induced immune responses was documented in 85% to 95% of patients.

Time point described: week 23, last vaccination. Each vaccine dose was 300 ug of mutant IDH1 20-mer peptide, with topical imiquimod. Details on this clone: Its specificity is not known.

Germline CDR1 reads SGHTA; CDR2 reads FQGNSA. The CDR3 is made up of 13 amino acids. The V end lost 1 base, the J end lost 12 bases, and 16 bases lay between the germline ends. TCRdb's table, derived via immunoSEQ multiplex PCR, lists solely in-frame clones and lacks some. The sample holds 50,000 to 85,000 clones; approximately 80% are singletons and the top ten take about 14%. The TCR was taken from a man aged 18 to 29 with glioma. Sequenced material: PBMCs, taken from a glioma patient whose treatment included an IDH1 peptide vaccine. The V and J genes are TRBV7-2 and TRBJ2-7; perhaps TRBD2 as D (6 bases). This CDR3 reads CASSLGGIGVWYF. The CDR3 DNA follows: TGTGCCAGCAGCTTAGGCGGGATCGGTGTCTGGTACTTC.